A single sample gave rise to the 29 T cell receptor beta chains below, sequenced in a study of T cell repertoires in ileal Crohn's disease. The assay was immunoSEQ multiplex PCR, and TCRdb's table has in-frame clones only and misses some. The sample has about 15,000 clones, about 60% seen once. Material: ileal tissue. These receptors all come from an adult with Crohn's disease.

V gene TRBV2 combines with J gene TRBJ2-2; D is unresolved. This CDR3 has 13 residues. The V gene's germline CDR1 is SNHLY and CDR2 FYNNEI. V lost 6 bases and J 2 bases, leaving 7 bases between the germline ends. CDR3: CASSVLNTGELFF. CDR3 sequence (DNA): TGTGCCAGCAGCGTTCTAAACACCGGGGAGCTGTTTTTT.

This clone was found once. CDR3: CATSTGGAPGELFF. In DNA, the CDR3 is TGTGCCACCAGCACAGGAGGGGCTCCCGGGGAGCTGTTTTTT. The V and J genes are TRBV15 and TRBJ2-2, with a tentative D call TRBD2 (6 bases). Germline CDR1 reads LNHNV; CDR2 reads YYDKDF (reference sequence). The CDR3 is made up of 14 amino acids. The ends were cut back, 4 bases at V and 6 bases at J, with 12 bases in the middle.

The genes are TRBV18 and TRBJ2-5; 7 bases are a match to TRBD1. The CDR3 consists of 16 residues. Germline assignment: CDR1 KGHSH and CDR2 LQKENI. With 3 bases clipped from V and 4 bases from J, the junction kept 11 bases outside the gene matches. CDR3 nucleotides: TGTGCCAGCTCACCGCCAACGACAGGGTTCAGAGAGACCCAGTACTTC. This sequence encodes CASSPPTTGFRETQYF.

This clone came up once. V and J are TRBV10-3 and TRBJ1-5; D is unresolved. The CDR3 totals 14 residues. CDR1 is ENHRY and CDR2 is SYGVKD in the germline V gene. V was pared by 3 bases and J by 0 bases, with 6 bases between. CDR3 nucleotides: TGTGCCATCAGTGACAGGATTAGCAATCAGCCCCAGCATTTT. It codes for CAISDRISNQPQHF.

The V and J genes are TRBV6-5 and TRBJ2-7; 11 bases match TRBD2. The CDR3 consists of 15 residues. Looked up from germline, CDR1 is MNHEY and CDR2 is SVGAGI. The ends lost 6 bases at V and 4 bases at J; junction bases unmatched: 8. CDR3 in amino acids: CASRSSGLAVYEQYF. In DNA, the CDR3 is TGTGCCAGCAGGTCCTCGGGACTAGCGGTGTACGAGCAGTACTTC.

This clone was found once. The chain employs TRBV28 and TRBJ1-5, with 9 bases identical to TRBD1. The germline V gene has CDR1 MDHEN and CDR2 SYDVKM. This CDR3 region has 14 residues. V dropped 6 bases and J dropped 7; count of bases not matched to a gene: 7. CDR3 DNA: TGTGCCAGCAGCAGGACAGGGGCTAGGCAGCCCCAGCATTTT. Translation gives CASSRTGARQPQHF.

This clone was counted between two and nine times. V and J are TRBV5-1 and TRBJ2-3, with 7 bases that match TRBD2. Trimming took 0 bases from V and 0 from J; bases not matched to a gene: 10. CDR3 length: 18 residues. CDR1 SGHRS and CDR2 YFSETQ come from the germline V gene. CDR3 residues: CASSLGAGRTRSTDTQYF. The CDR3 DNA follows: TGCGCCAGCAGCTTGGGCGCCGGTCGGACTAGAAGCACAGATACGCAGTATTTT.

This sequence joins TRBV15 and TRBJ2-7; 7 bases match TRBD2. This CDR3 is built from 15 residues. Trimming removed 0 bases from V and 5 bases from J; junction bases left unmatched: 7. The V gene's germline CDR1 is LNHNV and CDR2 YYDKDF (reference sequence). DNA of the CDR3: TGTGCCACCAGCAGAGATGGTAGCGGGCACGACGAGCAGTACTTC. This sequence encodes CATSRDGSGHDEQYF.

This clone has a handful of counts. The rearrangement uses TRBV5-1 and TRBJ2-3; D ambiguous. Per germline, CDR1 SGHRS and CDR2 YFSETQ. Trimming shortened V by 5 bases and J by 0 bases, and 13 bases separated the two germline ends. This CDR3 is 15 amino acids long. Here the CDR3 DNA reads TGCGCCAGCAGAGCCGGAGATACTAGCACAGATACGCAGTATTTT. This translates into CASRAGDTSTDTQYF.

The rearrangement links TRBV11-2 to TRBJ2-7, with 14 bases matching TRBD2. The CDR3 contains 16 residues. The V and J ends lost 5 bases and 3 bases, in that order; junction bases with no gene match: 6. Germline CDR1 SGHAT, CDR2 FQNNGV. This chain's CDR3 is CASSPRTSGRYYEQYF. The CDR3 bases are TGTGCCAGCAGCCCCAGGACTAGCGGGAGGTACTACGAGCAGTACTTC.

The chain couples TRBV30 to TRBJ1-2; D unresolved. CDR3 length equals 15 residues. CDR1 is GTSNPN, CDR2 SVGIG, per germline (reference sequence). With 1 base removed from V and 8 bases from J, the gap between germline ends came to 20 bases. CDR3 sequence reads: CAWSDGLGAVRGYTF. DNA for the CDR3: TGTGCCTGGAGTGACGGTTTGGGAGCTGTTCGGGGCTACACCTTC.

There are a few counts of this clone. One end of the junction fails to match germline, which may point to a read error. The genes are TRBV6-1 and TRBJ2-7; possibly TRBD1 for D (6 bases). CDR3 size: 14 residues. Germline V CDR1 and CDR2: MNHNS, SASEGT. The CDR3 reads CASREARGGYEQYF. In nucleotides, the CDR3 is TGTGCCAGCAGGGAAGCCAGGGGCGGGTACGAGCAGTACTTC.

This chain links TRBV20-1 with TRBJ2-7; TRBD1 is a possible D gene (6 bases). The CDR3 has 9 amino acids. Deletions cut 6 bases from V and 9 bases from J, with 9 bases between. Germline V lookup: CDR1 DFQATT, CDR2 SNEGSKA (reference sequence). The CDR3 DNA reads as TGCAGTGCCGGGACAACGCAGTACTTC. Protein product: CSAGTTQYF.

The V and J genes are TRBV7-2 and TRBJ2-3; tentative D call: TRBD2 (5 bases). The V gene's germline CDR1 is SGHTA and CDR2 FQGNSA. The ends were cut back, 5 bases at V and 0 bases at J, with 12 bases in the middle. The CDR3 extends over 15 amino acids. CDR3 amino acids: CASSPSTISTDTQYF. CDR3 sequence (DNA): TGTGCCAGCAGCCCCTCGACTATAAGCACAGATACGCAGTATTTT.

The chain joins TRBV7-6 to TRBJ2-6; no definite D call. Per germline, CDR1 SGHVS and CDR2 FNYEAQ. Deletions cut 5 bases from V and 1 base from J, with 6 bases between. There are 14 residues in the CDR3. CDR3 coding DNA: TGTGCCAGCAGCCCACAATCTGGGGCCAACGTCCTGACTTTC. Residues: CASSPQSGANVLTF.

V gene TRBV5-6 combines with J gene TRBJ2-7; D gene uncertain. V was shortened by 0 bases and J by 2 bases, with 12 bases between the two germline ends. Germline V CDR1 and CDR2: SGHDT, YYEEEE. CDR3 size: 15 residues. The CDR3 reads CASSLGPAPTYEQYF. For the CDR3, the DNA is TGTGCCAGCAGCTTGGGCCCAGCGCCCACCTACGAGCAGTACTTC.

The CDR3 is CASSLVGRGVEGYTF. The DNA of the CDR3 is TGTGCCAGCAGCTTAGTGGGCAGGGGAGTAGAAGGCTACACCTTC. This chain joins TRBV7-9 and TRBJ1-2; possibly TRBD1 for D (6 bases). The CDR3 spans 15 residues. Looked up from germline, CDR1 is SEHNR and CDR2 is FQNEAQ (reference sequence). The V end was cut by 1 base, the J end by 8 bases, with 17 bases between.

This sequence joins TRBV5-1 and TRBJ2-1, with TRBD2 identical over 10 bases. CDR1 and CDR2 (germline): SGHRS, YFSETQ. This CDR3 has 16 amino acids. Trimming at V came to 1 base and at J to 5 bases, leaving 6 bases not matched to a gene. CDR3 residues: CASSLSSGRTHNEQFF. For the CDR3, the DNA is TGCGCCAGCAGCTTGTCTAGCGGGAGAACCCACAATGAGCAGTTCTTC.

The V call is TRBV30, the J call TRBJ1-5, with TRBD1 as a possible D gene (6 bases). V gave up 0 bases and J gave up 3 bases, with 9 bases separating them. The CDR3 sequence is 14 residues long. Germline V gene sequence: CDR1 GTSNPN, CDR2 SVGIG (reference sequence). Written as DNA, the CDR3 is TGTGCCTGGAGTGTAGGGGGAAACAATCAGCCCCAGCATTTT. This encodes CAWSVGGNNQPQHF.

The chain links TRBV19 to TRBJ1-1, with 7 bases fitting TRBD1. Germline V gene lookup returns CDR1 LNHDA and CDR2 SQIVND (reference sequence). CDR3 length: 17 residues. The trim removed 3 bases at V and 0 bases at J, leaving 10 bases unmatched. The CDR3 spells CASSIGAATGLNTEAFF. DNA for the CDR3: TGTGCCAGTAGTATTGGGGCCGCGACAGGGCTGAACACTGAAGCTTTCTTT.

This clone has just a few counts. This chain connects TRBV2 to TRBJ2-2; D is perhaps TRBD2 (6 bases). Trimming left V 6 bases short and J 2 bases short, with 19 bases between. The V gene's germline CDR1 is SNHLY and CDR2 FYNNEI. The CDR3 runs 17 residues. The CDR3 sequence is CASRERASPTNTGELFF. CDR3 DNA sequence: TGTGCCAGCAGAGAGCGGGCCTCCCCGACAAACACCGGGGAGCTGTTTTTT.

The chain combines TRBV2 with TRBJ2-7, with 9 bases lining up with TRBD1. The germline V gene encodes CDR1 SNHLY and CDR2 FYNNEI. J gave up 7 bases and V 1 base, and 5 bases lay outside the gene matches. The CDR3 contains 14 residues. CDR3 nucleotide sequence: TGTGCCAGCAGTGAAGTCGGGACAGGGAAGGAGCAGTACTTC. It is translated as CASSEVGTGKEQYF.

The V gene is TRBV30, the J gene TRBJ2-1; maybe TRBD2 (7 bases). The germline V gene encodes CDR1 GTSNPN and CDR2 SVGIG (reference sequence). The CDR3 totals 16 residues. The V end lost 1 base, the J end lost 2 bases, and 15 bases lay between the germline ends. The CDR3 loop reads CAWSAHTGRAYNEQFF. The CDR3 nucleotides are TGTGCCTGGAGTGCCCATACAGGGAGGGCCTACAATGAGCAGTTCTTC. The variable domain in full, with the rest retrieved from reference TRBV30 and TRBJ2-1, is SQTIHQWPATLVQPVGSPLSLECTVEGTSNPNLYWYRQAAGRGLQLLFYSVGIGQISSEVPQNLSASRPQDRQFILSSKKLLLSDSGFYLCAWSAHTGRAYNEQFFGPGTRLTVL.

The chain carries TRBV16 and TRBJ1-1; D not resolved. Germline CDR1 reads KGHSY; CDR2 reads FQNENV. V dropped 1 base and J dropped 1 base, with 4 bases sitting between them. The CDR3 is 13 amino acids. The CDR3 DNA follows: TGTGCCAGCAGCCAATTTCAGAACACTGAAGCTTTCTTT. Protein sequence: CASSQFQNTEAFF.

The chain is built from TRBV6-5 and TRBJ1-1; D is possibly TRBD1 (6 bases). The V end was cut by 2 bases, the J end by 8 bases, with 9 bases between. The CDR3 runs to 12 residues. Germline lookup yields CDR1 MNHEY and CDR2 SVGAGI. CDR3 DNA sequence: TGTGCCAGCAGTTACGGGCAGGGGGAAGCTTTCTTT. It encodes CASSYGQGEAFF.

The gene calls are TRBV5-4 and TRBJ2-1; 7 bases are shared with TRBD2. The ends lost 1 base at V and 3 bases at J; junction bases unmatched: 7. This CDR3 comprises 16 residues. Per germline, CDR1 SGHNT and CDR2 YYREEE (reference sequence). CDR3 sequence (DNA): TGTGCCAGCAGCTTGTCTAGCGGACTTCGCTACAATGAGCAGTTCTTC. It translates to CASSLSSGLRYNEQFF.

The table lists this clone with a few counts. This chain uses TRBV7-2 with TRBJ2-7; tentatively, D is TRBD2 (6 bases). The CDR3 contains 15 residues. Trimming cost V 3 bases and J 0 bases, with 12 bases left between them. Germline V lookup: CDR1 SGHTA, CDR2 FQGNSA. The CDR3 DNA reads TGTGCCAGCAGCTTGGGGACTTCAAGCTCCTACGAGCAGTACTTC. Its protein product is CASSLGTSSSYEQYF.

The CDR3 bases are TGTGCCAGCAGTGCAACCCTACAGGGGGCAACGAGTACGCAGTATTTT. This sequence encodes CASSATLQGATSTQYF. The chain uses TRBV14 and TRBJ2-3; 9 bases are shared with TRBD1. Looked up from germline, CDR1 is SGHDN and CDR2 is FVKESK. CDR3 length: 16 residues. Trimming cost V 6 bases and J 8 bases; bases outside gene matches: 15.

The gene calls are TRBV28 and TRBJ1-1; D is undetermined. Germline V gene lookup returns CDR1 MDHEN and CDR2 SYDVKM. The CDR3 extends over 13 amino acids. Trimming took 7 bases from V and 0 from J, leaving 9 bases between them. The CDR3 bases are TGTGCCAGCACCATTCAAATGAACACTGAAGCTTTCTTT. Translated, it gives CASTIQMNTEAFF.